This entry lists 30 T cell receptor beta chains sequenced from one sample in a study of control samples from healthy donors and cancer patients. Repertoires were generated with immunoSEQ multiplex PCR, while TCRdb's copy carries only in-frame clones and drops some. This table has approximately 140,000 clones, roughly nine tenths appearing once. Source material: PBMCs. These receptors were collected from a man aged 50 to 60 with head and neck cancer.

The V call is TRBV3-1 (or the pseudogene TRBV3-2), the J call TRBJ2-1, with 7 bases aligning to TRBD1. The germline gives CDR1 LGHDT, CDR2 YNNKEL (reference sequence). This CDR3 has 15 residues. J lost 3 bases, V lost 6 bases, and 8 bases had no gene match. The CDR3 sequence is CASSLGTANYNEQFF. The CDR3 bases are TGTGCCAGCAGTCTGGGGACAGCAAACTACAATGAGCAGTTCTTC.

Only a few counts were recorded for this clone. V and J are TRBV29-1 and TRBJ1-1, with TRBD1 as a possible D gene (6 bases). Trimming cost V 4 bases and J 6 bases, with 15 bases left between them. The length of the CDR3 is 13 residues. Germline-derived CDR1 and CDR2 are SQVTM and ANQGSEA. CDR3 in amino acids: CSVVSRGNSEAFF. The CDR3 coding sequence is TGCAGCGTTGTTAGCAGGGGAAACTCTGAAGCTTTCTTT.

This clone was seen only once. The chain carries TRBV13 and TRBJ2-6; 7 bases line up with TRBD2. The V and J ends lost 3 bases and 2 bases, in that order; junction bases with no gene match: 1. Germline CDR1 PRHDT, CDR2 FYEKMQ (reference sequence). This CDR3 is built from 15 residues. The CDR3 bases are TGTGCCAGCAGCTTGGGGGGGGCTGGGGCCAACGTCCTGACTTTC. Residues: CASSLGGAGANVLTF.

The gene calls are TRBV14 and TRBJ2-7, with D tentatively TRBD2 (5 bases). Trimming took off 3 bases at V and 3 bases at J, with 9 bases between the two ends. The length of the CDR3 is 13 residues. In germline, CDR1 is SGHDN, CDR2 FVKESK. CDR3 in amino acids: CASSQWEFYEQYF. CDR3 in DNA: TGTGCCAGCAGCCAGTGGGAGTTCTACGAGCAGTACTTC. The full variable domain, its missing parts supplied by reference TRBV14 and TRBJ2-7, is EAGVTQFPSHSVIEKGQTVTLRCDPISGHDNLYWYRRVMGKEIKFLLHFVKESKQDESGMPNNRFLAERTGGTYSTLKVQPAELEDSGVYFCASSQWEFYEQYFGPGTRLTVT.

The V call is TRBV5-4, the J call TRBJ1-5; D gene uncertain. The germline V gene encodes CDR1 SGHNT and CDR2 YYREEE (reference sequence). CDR3 length equals 13 residues. Trimming shortened V by 4 bases and J by 5 bases, and 10 bases separated the two germline ends. CDR3 amino acids: CASSADGHQPQHF. CDR3 DNA sequence: TGTGCCAGCAGCGCGGACGGTCATCAGCCCCAGCATTTT.

The rearrangement joins TRBV2 to TRBJ2-7; the D is unclear. The CDR3 consists of 13 residues. Trimming stripped 1 base from V and 3 bases from J, with 7 bases between. Germline values: CDR1 SNHLY, CDR2 FYNNEI. The CDR3 is CASSEGADYEQYF. CDR3 in DNA: TGTGCCAGCAGTGAAGGGGCTGACTACGAGCAGTACTTC.

This chain joins TRBV5-1 and TRBJ2-7, with D possibly TRBD1 on 5 matching bases. The CDR3 has 14 residues. The V and J ends lost 4 bases and 5 bases respectively, with 16 bases between them. The germline V gene encodes CDR1 SGHRS and CDR2 YFSETQ. The CDR3 DNA reads as TGCGCCAGCAGCCAGTACGCGACAGCCCACGAGCAGTACTTC. Translation: CASSQYATAHEQYF.

This sequence joins TRBV3-1 (or the pseudogene TRBV3-2) and TRBJ1-1; TRBD1 aligns across 8 bases. Per germline, CDR1 LGHDT and CDR2 YNNKEL (reference sequence). V shed 4 bases, J shed 1 base, and the junction held 8 bases outside the gene matches. The CDR3 consists of 16 residues. The CDR3 is CASSRGRGRGNTEAFF. CDR3 nucleotide sequence: TGTGCCAGCAGCCGAGGCAGGGGGCGCGGGAACACTGAAGCTTTCTTT.

This clone was detected only once. The rearrangement uses TRBV5-1 and TRBJ2-7, with 7 bases that match TRBD1. The CDR3 length is 15 residues. The germline CDR1 and CDR2 sequences are SGHRS and YFSETQ. V dropped 1 base and J dropped 4; count of bases not matched to a gene: 8. CDR3 sequence (DNA): TGCGCCAGCAGCTTGAGGGGGCAGGGACAGTACGAGCAGTACTTC. Encoded protein: CASSLRGQGQYEQYF.

The rearrangement joins TRBV24-1 to TRBJ2-7, with 7 nucleotides matching TRBD1. CDR3 length: 13 amino acids. V lost 6 bases and J lost 0; bases outside the gene matches: 1. Germline CDR1 KGHDR, CDR2 SFDVKD. CDR3 in DNA: TGTGCCACCAGTCGGACAGGCTCCTACGAGCAGTACTTC. Its protein product is CATSRTGSYEQYF.

The rearrangement uses TRBV15 and TRBJ2-4, with unresolved D. Germline V gives CDR1 LNHNV, CDR2 YYDKDF (reference sequence). Trimming took 5 bases from V and 2 from J, leaving 13 bases between them. The CDR3 has 15 residues. The CDR3 region is CATSSLPGPKNIQYF. CDR3 nucleotides: TGTGCCACCAGCTCGCTACCTGGACCCAAAAACATTCAGTACTTC.

The chain combines TRBV6-2 or TRBV6-3 with TRBJ2-2; TRBD1 agrees at 7 bases. The V segment lost 4 bases and the J segment 5 bases; nucleotides outside the gene matches: 7. The CDR3 totals 15 residues. Germline V gene data show CDR1 as MNHEY and CDR2 as SVGEGT. The CDR3 loop is CASSSATGWTGELFF. The DNA for the CDR3 is TGTGCCAGCAGTTCCGCGACAGGGTGGACCGGGGAGCTGTTTTTT.

This chain uses TRBV5-5 with TRBJ1-4; D gene unclear. Trimming pared 0 bases from V and 3 bases from J, leaving 9 bases between. There are 15 residues in the CDR3. CDR1 SGHKS and CDR2 YYEKEE come from the germline V gene (reference sequence). CDR3 nucleotides: TGTGCCAGCAGCTTGGCCGGCACGTCTAATGAAAAACTGTTTTTT. The encoded protein is CASSLAGTSNEKLFF.

The V and J genes are TRBV6-1 and TRBJ1-1; TRBD1 is a possible D gene (5 bases). Germline lookup yields CDR1 MNHNS and CDR2 SASEGT. Trimming cost V 3 bases and J 10 bases, with 12 bases left between them. CDR3 length equals 12 residues. The CDR3 DNA follows: TGTGCCAGCAGTGAGGGACCTCAAAGAGCTTTCTTT. Its protein is CASSEGPQRAFF.

The rearrangement joins TRBV10-3 to TRBJ2-5; either TRBD1 or TRBD2 may fit D (6 bases each). V dropped 6 bases and J dropped 5 bases, with 25 bases sitting between them. The CDR3 spans 17 residues. Germline V gene sequence: CDR1 ENHRY, CDR2 SYGVKD. The CDR3 region has the DNA TGTGCCATCAGCACTGAACCGGGTACGTTAGGGGGGGAGACCCAGTACTTC. Its translation: CAISTEPGTLGGETQYF.

This clone has only a few counts. The chain is built from TRBV24-1 and TRBJ1-6; D remains unclear. Germline CDR1 and CDR2: KGHDR and SFDVKD. With 4 bases removed from V and 5 bases from J, the gap between germline ends came to 8 bases. The CDR3 runs to 14 residues. The CDR3, as DNA: TGTGCCACCAGTGACGCATGGGATAATTCACCCCTCCACTTT. It encodes CATSDAWDNSPLHF.

This sequence joins TRBV7-9 and TRBJ1-1; D ambiguous. V shed 3 bases and J shed 2 bases, with 10 bases lying between them. The CDR3 loop spans 14 amino acids. Germline V lookup: CDR1 SEHNR, CDR2 FQNEAQ (reference sequence). The DNA for the CDR3 is TGTGCCAGCAGCTTCCATGACTCAAACACTGAAGCTTTCTTT. Translating gives CASSFHDSNTEAFF.

The chain combines TRBV10-1 with TRBJ2-1, with D possibly TRBD1 on 6 matching bases. This CDR3 is built from 14 residues. Between the trimmed V and J ends, which lost 3 bases and 6 bases, there was a span of 12 bases. CDR1 is WNHNN, CDR2 SYGVQD, per germline (reference sequence). The CDR3 loop reads CASSEWLGGNEQFF. The CDR3 bases are TGCGCCAGCAGTGAATGGCTAGGGGGCAATGAGCAGTTCTTC.

The chain uses TRBV10-3 and TRBJ2-5, with a weak D call TRBD1 (5 bases). This CDR3 spans 13 amino acids. CDR1 and CDR2 from the germline V gene are ENHRY and SYGVKD. V lost 7 bases, J lost 5 bases, and 14 bases lay in between. CDR3 sequence: CAITPGLEETQYF. In DNA, the CDR3 is TGTGCCATCACCCCAGGGCTCGAGGAGACCCAGTACTTC.

The rearrangement links TRBV6-7 to TRBJ1-5; D possibly corresponds to TRBD1 (5 bases). TRBV6-7 is known as an ORF, though its function is uncertain. Trimming removed 11 bases from V and 4 bases from J, with 24 bases in between. The CDR3 runs 16 residues. CDR3 nucleotides: TGTGCCGGTAGAAACCCCGGAGCAGGGTATAATCAGCCCCAGCATTTT. This encodes CAGRNPGAGYNQPQHF.

The rearrangement links TRBV3-1 (or the pseudogene TRBV3-2) to TRBJ1-1; TRBD1 matches at 8 bases. The CDR3 consists of 15 residues. The junction had 8 bases not matched to a gene; V was cut back by 4 bases and J by 4 bases. CDR1 and CDR2 from the germline V gene are LGHDT and YNNKEL (reference sequence). CDR3 coding DNA: TGTGCCAGCAGCCTGCCGCAGGGGGCTGTCACTGAAGCTTTCTTT. Translation gives CASSLPQGAVTEAFF.

This clone appeared a single time. The chain links TRBV27 to TRBJ2-1; 7 bases agree with TRBD1. V shed 6 bases, J shed 6 bases, and the junction held 5 bases outside the gene matches. The germline CDR1 and CDR2 sequences are MNHEY and SMNVEV (reference sequence). This CDR3 comprises 13 residues. The CDR3 loop reads CASRPTGVNEQFF. The CDR3 DNA is TGTGCCAGCAGGCCTACAGGGGTCAATGAGCAGTTCTTC.

The gene calls are TRBV29-1 and TRBJ1-1; 9 bases match TRBD1. Germline V CDR1 and CDR2: SQVTM, ANQGSEA. The ends lost 2 bases at V and 4 bases at J; junction bases unmatched: 5. The CDR3 runs 14 residues. This chain's CDR3 is CSVELGQGRTEAFF. The DNA of the CDR3 is TGCAGCGTTGAATTGGGACAGGGCCGCACTGAAGCTTTCTTT. The whole variable domain, remainder taken from reference TRBV29-1 and TRBJ1-1, is SAVISQKPSRDICQRGTSLTIQCQVDSQVTMMFWYRQQPGQSLTLIATANQGSEATYESGFVIDKFPISRPNLTFSTLTVSNMSPEDSSIYLCSVELGQGRTEAFFGQGTRLTVV.

The chain is built from TRBV5-1 and TRBJ1-5; D call uncertain. Germline V gene sequence: CDR1 SGHRS, CDR2 YFSETQ. The CDR3 runs 15 residues. V was shortened by 0 bases and J by 5 bases, with 12 bases between the two germline ends. The CDR3 DNA is TGCGCCAGCAGCTTGGGATTTGGTCCCGATCAGCCCCAGCATTTT. Its translation is CASSLGFGPDQPQHF.

The chain carries TRBV28 and TRBJ1-2; D remains ambiguous. The CDR3 loop spans 12 amino acids. The ends were cut back, 4 bases at V and 8 bases at J, with 11 bases in the middle. CDR1 is MDHEN and CDR2 is SYDVKM in the germline V gene. The CDR3 here is CASSSTTLGYTF. The CDR3 DNA is TGTGCCAGCAGTTCTACAACCCTAGGCTACACCTTC.

V and J are TRBV12-3 or TRBV12-4 and TRBJ2-7, with TRBD2 as a possible D gene (7 bases). The CDR3 runs 13 residues. Deletions cut 7 bases from V and 6 bases from J, with 16 bases between. The CDR3 bases are TGTGCCAGCACCCCGGCGGGGGCCATCGAGCAGTACTTC. This codes for CASTPAGAIEQYF.

V and J are TRBV5-1 and TRBJ2-7; 8 nucleotides match TRBD1. There are 17 residues in the CDR3. Germline CDR1 and CDR2: SGHRS and YFSETQ. V was pared by 4 bases and J by 3 bases, with 15 bases of the junction left unmatched. The CDR3, as DNA: TGCGCCAGCAGCCAAAGACAGGGGCGATACGGGTTCTACGAGCAGTACTTC. It encodes CASSQRQGRYGFYEQYF.

The chain combines TRBV4-2 with TRBJ1-3; D is unresolved. The CDR3 length is 18 residues. Looked up from germline, CDR1 is LGHNA and CDR2 is YNFKEQ. With 0 bases removed from V and 4 bases from J, the gap between germline ends came to 19 bases. The CDR3 bases are TGTGCCAGCAGCCAAGAGGTCAGGTCTTCGCCGAGCGGAAACACCATATATTTT. This gives the protein CASSQEVRSSPSGNTIYF.

The chain links TRBV27 to TRBJ2-7; 7 bases map to TRBD2. Germline V gene lookup returns CDR1 MNHEY and CDR2 SMNVEV (reference sequence). J lost 5 bases, V lost 4 bases, and 11 bases had no gene match. The CDR3 contains 15 residues. Here the CDR3 reads CASSSRTREYNEQYF. In DNA, the CDR3 is TGTGCCAGCAGTTCCCGGACTAGAGAGTATAACGAGCAGTACTTC.

CDR3 nucleotide sequence: TGTGCCAGCAGCTTAGGCTCAAGGCGGGACAATGAGCAGTTCTTC. Translated: CASSLGSRRDNEQFF. The chain carries TRBV7-9 and TRBJ2-1; possible D gene TRBD2, 5 bases. Germline loops: CDR1 SEHNR, CDR2 FQNEAQ (reference sequence). V lost 1 base, J lost 5 bases, and 12 bases lay in between. The CDR3 has 15 amino acids. The whole variable domain, filled in from reference TRBV7-9 and TRBJ2-1, reads DTGVSQNPRHKITKRGQNVTFRCDPISEHNRLYWYRQTLGQGPEFLTYFQNEAQLEKSRLLSDRFSAERPKGSFSTLEIQRTEQGDSAMYLCASSLGSRRDNEQFFGPGTRLTVL.